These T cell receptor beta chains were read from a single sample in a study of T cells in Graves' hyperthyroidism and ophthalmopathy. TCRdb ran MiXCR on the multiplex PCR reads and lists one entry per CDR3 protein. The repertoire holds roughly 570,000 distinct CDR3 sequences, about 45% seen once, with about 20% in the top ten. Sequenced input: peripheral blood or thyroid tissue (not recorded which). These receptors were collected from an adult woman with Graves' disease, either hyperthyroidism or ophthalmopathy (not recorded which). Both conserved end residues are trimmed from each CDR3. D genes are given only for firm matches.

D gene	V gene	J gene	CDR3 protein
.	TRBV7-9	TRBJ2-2	ASSLGQDMNTGELF
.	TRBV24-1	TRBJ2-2	ATSDLGGTGELF
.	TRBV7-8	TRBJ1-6	ASSYSPDGSSYNSPLH
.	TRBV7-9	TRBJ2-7	ASSLSNEQY
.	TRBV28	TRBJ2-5	ASSEQRDQTQY
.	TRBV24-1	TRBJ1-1	ATSETTGSGATEAF
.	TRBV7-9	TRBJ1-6	ASSLVGTFYNSPLH
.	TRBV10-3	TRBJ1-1	AISETDTEAF
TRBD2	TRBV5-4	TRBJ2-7	ASSLVASGGTYEQY
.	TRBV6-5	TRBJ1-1	VSSPPELPTTEAF
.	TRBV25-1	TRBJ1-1	ASSYGARNTEAF
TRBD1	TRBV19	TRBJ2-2	ASSVDRANTGELF
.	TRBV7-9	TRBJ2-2	ASSSRTGSGELF
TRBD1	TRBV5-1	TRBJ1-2	ASSSGQGAGGYT
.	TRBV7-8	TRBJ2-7	ASVSKAYEQY
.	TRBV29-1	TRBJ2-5	SVGGQRQETQY
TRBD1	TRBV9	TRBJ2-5	ASTTTGTAQY
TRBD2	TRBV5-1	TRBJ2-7	ASSLSAGRSYEQY
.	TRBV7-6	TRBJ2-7	ASSLGRDGSSHEQY
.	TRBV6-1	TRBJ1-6	ASRVSGAAYNSPLH
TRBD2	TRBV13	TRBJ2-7	ASSLPSSGGSYEQY
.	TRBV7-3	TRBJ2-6	ASRPDRNYGANVLT
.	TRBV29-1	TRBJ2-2	SVLENWGGELF
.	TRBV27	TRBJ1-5	ASSYLGSNQPQH
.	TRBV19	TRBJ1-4	ASTKVATNEKLF
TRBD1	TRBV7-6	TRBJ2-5	ASSATGGWETQY
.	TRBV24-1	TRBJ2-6	ATSDITDSGANVLT
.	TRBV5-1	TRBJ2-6	ASRGDRANVLT
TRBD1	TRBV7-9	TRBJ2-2	ASSTRTGAAGELF
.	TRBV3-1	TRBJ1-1	ASSHAPGLNTEAF
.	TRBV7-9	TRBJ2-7	ASSLGQIGYEQY
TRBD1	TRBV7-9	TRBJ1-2	ASSSPGTGPGFYGYT
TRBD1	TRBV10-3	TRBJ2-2	AVKPVGGLVTGELF
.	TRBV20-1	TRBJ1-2	SARGTSGRLYT
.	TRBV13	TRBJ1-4	ASSPGSDGEKLF
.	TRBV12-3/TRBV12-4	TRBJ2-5	ASSPGSIRETQY
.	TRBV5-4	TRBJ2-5	ASGFDGCSETQY
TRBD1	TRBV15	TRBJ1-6	ATSSLWTGTYNSPLH
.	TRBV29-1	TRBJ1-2	SVVGQTDLGYT
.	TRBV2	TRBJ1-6	ASSEAGQTNNSPLH
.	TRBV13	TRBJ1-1	ASSLMTVNTEAF
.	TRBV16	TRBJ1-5	ASSQSTPVNQPQH
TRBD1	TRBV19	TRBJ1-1	ASRDRGAQTEAF
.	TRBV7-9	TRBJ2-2	ASSLDSGITGELF
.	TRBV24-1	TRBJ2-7	ATSDREGQY
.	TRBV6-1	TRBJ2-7	ASSEFYEQY
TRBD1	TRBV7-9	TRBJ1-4	ASSAGQTATNEKLF
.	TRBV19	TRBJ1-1	ATSRQSQDTEAF
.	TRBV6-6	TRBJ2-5	AISESRFSQETQY